This record covers a single T cell receptor (beta chain). Categorization into cohorts depended on clinical history that participants reported. The sample originates from a study of blood T cell repertoires in COVID-19. Looked up from germline, CDR1 is LGHDT and CDR2 is YNNKEL (reference sequence). The CDR3 covers 16 residues. V gave up 0 bases and J gave up 7 bases; unmatched junction bases: 9. Libraries were prepared by immunoSEQ multiplex PCR; TCRdb keeps only in-frame clonotypes and omits some of them. Among about 270,000 clones listed, 91% were seen once. The TCR originated in a man in his forties who had been exposed to COVID-19. The chain is built from TRBV3-1 (or the pseudogene TRBV3-2) and TRBJ2-1; TRBD1 aligns across 7 bases. Sequenced material: PBMCs or T cells enriched from blood (not recorded which). CDR3 protein: CASSQDRQGEGNEQFF. CDR3 sequence (DNA): TGTGCCAGCAGCCAAGACCGACAGGGAGAAGGGAATGAGCAGTTCTTC.